One T cell receptor beta chain is described in this entry. These data originate in a study of shared clonotypes between healthy human individuals. About the research overall: A couple of women and a few men aged 18 to 49 served as donors.

The CDR3 has 14 residues. V dropped 10 bases and J dropped 0 bases, with 15 bases sitting between them. In germline, CDR1 is MDHEN, CDR2 SYDVKM. The run depth of the assay was deep. Some 30,000 T cell genomes (around 0.2 ug DNA) went into each sorted-subset replicate. TCRdb's table, derived via immunoSEQ multiplex PCR, lists solely in-frame clones and lacks some. This sample has about 1.9 million clones, with over 85% found just once. Naive CD8 isolation took CD45RO-negative cells positively selected for CCR7 and excluded terminally differentiated effector memory CD45RA+ cells. This rearrangement joins TRBV28 to TRBJ2-5; TRBD1 or TRBD2 may be the D gene (5 bases each). This TCR was recovered from a man aged 18 to 30 in good health. Some clones in this sample may be carry-over from other donors' samples. Sequenced: naive CD8+ T cells from PBMCs. The CDR3 spells CANSKVGDQETQYF. The CDR3 DNA reads TGTGCCAACAGCAAAGTGGGGGACCAAGAGACCCAGTACTTC.